This paragraph covers one T cell receptor (beta chain) sequence. Its cognate antigen is unknown. This record comes from a study of metastatic and nonmetastatic thyroid tumors. In the study overall: Repertoires from blood and tumor or nodule tissue of malignant and benign thyroid patients were compared. The study's findings and limits: Malignant tumors reportedly showed significantly higher TCR beta diversity than benign nodules in both blood and tumor.

In the original processing: Researchers built a distant-metastasis classifier for papillary thyroid cancer that drew on CDR3 differences across clinicopathological groups. TCRdb reanalyzed the PCR reads via MiXCR. The authors' filters were not applied to this entry. This sample has about 92,000 clones, with about 15% found just once. Every patient underwent thyroid surgery untreated. V was cut by 6 bases and J by 6 bases, with 12 bases left in between. The CDR3 extends over 12 amino acids. Germline CDR1 is LNHDA and CDR2 is SQIVND (reference sequence). Sample: blood. The chain joins TRBV19 to TRBJ2-7, with D possibly TRBD2 on 5 matching bases. This TCR was recovered from a female donor with papillary thyroid cancer or a benign thyroid nodule (not recorded which). Some clones in this sample may be carry-over from other donors' samples. The CDR3, as DNA: TGTGCCAGTAGCGAGGGAGAGCGCGAGCAGTACTTC. This codes for CASSEGEREQYF.